The 20 T cell receptor beta chains below were found in one sample sequenced in a study of T-cell memory formation after mild COVID-19. TCRdb re-called the 5' RACE reads with MiXCR, one entry per CDR3 protein. The sample records 300,000 or so distinct CDR3 sequences, under 20% being singletons. Source material: PBMCs or a T cell subset sorted from them (not recorded which). These receptors all stem from a man in his late teens or twenties who had mild COVID-19 (a few samples of this study predate the infection). Cell type and time point are not known.

The chain recombines TRBV4-1 with TRBJ2-7; D is possibly TRBD1 (6 bases). Germline CDR1 is MGHRA and CDR2 is YSYEKL. The V end was cut by 1 base, the J end by 2 bases, with 12 bases between. The CDR3 extends over 15 amino acids. For the CDR3, the DNA is TGCGCCAGCAGCCAAGGAGATGCAGGGGCCTACGAGCAGTACTTC. Translation gives CASSQGDAGAYEQYF.

The chain employs TRBV9 and TRBJ2-5, with D tentatively TRBD2 (5 bases). The V and J ends lost 0 bases and 5 bases respectively, with 14 bases between them. The germline CDR1 and CDR2 sequences are SGDLS and YYNGEE. This CDR3 comprises 15 residues. The CDR3 nucleotides read TGTGCCAGCAGCGTAGGGGAGAGCGCGGGCGAGACCCAGTACTTC. It codes for CASSVGESAGETQYF.

This chain joins TRBV25-1 and TRBJ2-3; D may match TRBD1 or TRBD2 (5 bases each). Germline V gene data show CDR1 as MGHDK and CDR2 as SYGVNS. CDR3 size: 16 residues. Trimming stripped 3 bases from V and 2 bases from J, with 15 bases between. DNA for the CDR3: TGTGCCAGCAGTGACCGGGGCAAAGCTAACACAGATACGCAGTATTTT. Translating gives CASSDRGKANTDTQYF.

This chain joins TRBV20-1 and TRBJ1-1, with a weak D call TRBD1 (5 bases). This CDR3 contains 14 residues. The V gene lost 0 bases and the J gene lost 4 bases, with 12 bases spanning the gap. In germline, CDR1 is DFQATT, CDR2 SNEGSKA (reference sequence). CDR3 DNA sequence: TGCAGTGCTAGAGAAAGGGGTCTTGGCACTGAAGCTTTCTTT. This translates into CSARERGLGTEAFF.

This rearrangement joins TRBV10-3 to TRBJ2-3, with 10 bases lining up with TRBD1. Germline CDR1 is ENHRY and CDR2 is SYGVKD. The V and J ends lost 6 bases and 4 bases, in that order; junction bases with no gene match: 19. The length of the CDR3 is 19 residues. The CDR3 sequence is CAIRTGTGALNQPPDTQYF. In DNA form, the CDR3 reads TGTGCCATCAGAACCGGGACAGGGGCCCTCAACCAACCTCCAGATACGCAGTATTTT.

The chain recombines TRBV12-3 or TRBV12-4 with TRBJ1-1, with 8 bases fitting TRBD1. Trimming at V came to 6 bases and at J to 5 bases, leaving 5 bases not matched to a gene. The CDR3 totals 13 residues. The DNA for the CDR3 is TGTGCCAGCAGCAGGGGGCTGAGAACTGAAGCTTTCTTT. Translation: CASSRGLRTEAFF.

This clonotype was found a few times. The rearrangement uses TRBV11-3 and TRBJ2-1; 8 nucleotides match TRBD2. This CDR3 is built from 17 residues. CDR1 SGHNT and CDR2 YENEEA come from the germline V gene. V lost 5 bases and J lost 0; bases outside the gene matches: 9. CDR3 DNA sequence: TGTGCCAGCAGCCGGGGGGGCCCATCCAGCTCCTACAATGAGCAGTTCTTC. Residues: CASSRGGPSSSYNEQFF.

This clonotype has more than one count but fewer than ten. V gene TRBV12-3 or TRBV12-4 combines with J gene TRBJ1-2; no clear D. V was shortened by 3 bases and J by 2 bases, with 10 bases between the two germline ends. The CDR3 runs 14 residues. CDR3 bases: TGTGCCAGCAGTTTCTGGAATATCAACTATGGCTACACCTTC. As protein: CASSFWNINYGYTF.

V and J are TRBV6-2 or TRBV6-3 and TRBJ2-5; D unresolved. V gave up 7 bases and J gave up 5 bases, with 20 bases separating them. Germline lookup yields CDR1 MNHEY and CDR2 SVGEGT. The CDR3 consists of 15 residues. CDR3 DNA: TGTGCCAGCACTAACAAAGGGTTCCTAGGCGAGACCCAGTACTTC. Translation: CASTNKGFLGETQYF.

This chain uses TRBV12-3 or TRBV12-4 with TRBJ2-1, with TRBD2 matching 13 bases. V lost 5 bases, J lost 5 bases, and 9 bases stayed unmatched. This CDR3 has 17 residues. The CDR3 nucleotides are TGTGCCAGCAGTCCTTCCTTCGGACTAGCGGGAGACAATGAGCAGTTCTTC. Residues: CASSPSFGLAGDNEQFF.

V is TRBV7-3 and J is TRBJ2-3; D not certain. Trimming stripped 2 bases from V and 2 bases from J, with 11 bases between. Germline loops: CDR1 SGHTA, CDR2 FQGTGA. This CDR3 has 15 residues. CDR3 region: CASSLYPAPTDTQYF. The DNA for the CDR3 is TGTGCCAGCAGCTTATACCCGGCCCCCACAGATACGCAGTATTTT.

This clonotype was seen only a few times. The rearrangement uses TRBV9 and TRBJ2-3; maybe TRBD2 (6 bases). V was clipped by 0 bases and J by 6 bases, with 14 bases between them. CDR1 and CDR2 (germline): SGDLS, YYNGEE. CDR3 length: 15 residues. The DNA for the CDR3 is TGTGCCAGCAGCGTAGTTGGGACTGGGCGGGATACGCAGTATTTT. Translated: CASSVVGTGRDTQYF.

The chain recombines TRBV4-3 with TRBJ2-2; D might be TRBD1 (5 bases). CDR3 length equals 17 residues. Germline CDR1 is LGHNA and CDR2 is YSLEER. Trimming shortened V by 0 bases and J by 6 bases, and 17 bases separated the two germline ends. In nucleotides, the CDR3 is TGCGCCAGCAGCCAAGATTTGGCAGGGTCAATCCCCGGGGAGCTGTTTTTT. It encodes CASSQDLAGSIPGELFF.

This clonotype was counted ten times or more. This chain links TRBV27 with TRBJ2-7; no clear D. Deletions cut 5 bases from V and 3 bases from J, with 5 bases between. The CDR3 has 11 amino acids. The germline V gene encodes CDR1 MNHEY and CDR2 SMNVEV (reference sequence). The CDR3 nucleotides are TGTGCCAGCAGTAACAACTACGAGCAGTACTTC. It specifies CASSNNYEQYF.

In its sample, this clonotype was seen a few times. The chain employs TRBV11-2 and TRBJ2-2; possibly TRBD2 for D (6 bases). The ends were cut back, 3 bases at V and 1 base at J, with 15 bases in the middle. The germline V gene encodes CDR1 SGHAT and CDR2 FQNNGV. The CDR3 contains 17 residues. The CDR3 region has the DNA TGTGCCAGCAGCTTGTACTCCGGGACTTGGAACACCGGGGAGCTGTTTTTT. This sequence encodes CASSLYSGTWNTGELFF.

The CDR3, as DNA: TGCGCCAGCAGCCAAGACCCTACCGGGCAGGGGAGAGGTCAACTGTTTTTT. Protein: CASSQDPTGQGRGQLFF. The rearrangement links TRBV4-1 to TRBJ1-4; a possible D gene is TRBD1 (6 bases). V lost 0 bases to trimming and J lost 12 bases, with 23 bases between them. CDR1 MGHRA and CDR2 YSYEKL come from the germline V gene. The CDR3 is 17 residues long.

This clonotype was counted a few times. The rearrangement uses TRBV9 and TRBJ2-7, with TRBD2 matching over 8 bases. J was trimmed by 5 bases and V by 3 bases; bases with no gene match: 7. Germline V gene sequence: CDR1 SGDLS, CDR2 YYNGEE. This CDR3 region has 14 residues. The CDR3 reads CASSDSGGRDEQYF. DNA for the CDR3: TGTGCCAGCAGCGACAGCGGGGGAAGGGACGAGCAGTACTTC.

The sample holds a few counts of this clonotype. The rearrangement joins TRBV9 to TRBJ2-3; 7 bases fit TRBD2. The J segment lost 4 bases and the V segment lost 3 bases, leaving 8 bases of the junction unmatched. CDR3 size: 15 residues. The germline V gene has CDR1 SGDLS and CDR2 YYNGEE. CDR3: CASSELAPGADTQYF. CDR3 DNA: TGTGCCAGCAGCGAACTAGCGCCGGGGGCAGATACGCAGTATTTT.

This clonotype has at least ten counts. This CDR3 fails to terminate in the conserved phenylalanine or tryptophan, so it likely reflects a read error. The DNA is left out, because the CDR3 cannot be placed on it with certainty; the CDR3 is given as TCRdb lists it. The chain combines TRBV20-1 with TRBJ2-1; whether TRBD2, the table's D call, matches the DNA was not checked. The CDR3 adds up to 13 amino acids, both ends counted. Looked up from germline, CDR1 is DFQATT and CDR2 is SNEGSKA (reference sequence). The CDR3: CSASLPHLAGGLL.

V and J are TRBV7-6 and TRBJ1-6; D unclear. This CDR3 contains 15 residues. Deletions cut 5 bases from V and 0 bases from J, with 8 bases between. Germline CDR1 reads SGHVS; CDR2 reads FNYEAQ. The CDR3 nucleotides are TGTGCCAGCAGCGACCAGAGCTCCTATAATTCACCCCTCCACTTT. Its protein is CASSDQSSYNSPLHF.